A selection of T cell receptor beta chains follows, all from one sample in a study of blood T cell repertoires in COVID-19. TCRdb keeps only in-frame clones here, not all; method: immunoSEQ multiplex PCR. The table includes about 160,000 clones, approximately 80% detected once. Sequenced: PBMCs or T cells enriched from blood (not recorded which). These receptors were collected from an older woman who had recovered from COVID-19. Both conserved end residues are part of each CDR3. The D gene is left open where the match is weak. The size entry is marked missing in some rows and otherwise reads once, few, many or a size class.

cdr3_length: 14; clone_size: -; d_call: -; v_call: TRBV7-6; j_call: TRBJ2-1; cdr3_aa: CASSLLGGPNEQFF; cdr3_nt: TGTGCCAGCAGCTTACTGGGGGGGCCGAATGAGCAGTTCTTC
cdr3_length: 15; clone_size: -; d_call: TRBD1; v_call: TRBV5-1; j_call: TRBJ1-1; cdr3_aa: CASNGGTGGNTEAFF; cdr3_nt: TGCGCCAGCAACGGAGGGACAGGGGGGAACACTGAAGCTTTCTTT
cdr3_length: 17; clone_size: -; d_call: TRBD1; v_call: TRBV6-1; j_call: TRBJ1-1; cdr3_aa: CASSERTGGSMGTEAFF; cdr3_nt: TGTGCCAGCAGTGAAAGGACAGGTGGTTCAATGGGCACTGAAGCTTTCTTT
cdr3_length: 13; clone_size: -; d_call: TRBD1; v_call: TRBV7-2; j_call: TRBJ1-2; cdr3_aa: CASRTDRGFGYTF; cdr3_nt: TGTGCCAGCAGGACCGACAGGGGGTTTGGCTACACCTTC
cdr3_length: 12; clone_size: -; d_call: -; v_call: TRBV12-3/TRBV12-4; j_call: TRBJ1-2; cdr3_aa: CASSFRVQGYTF; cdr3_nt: TGTGCCAGCAGTTTCCGTGTACAGGGCTACACCTTC
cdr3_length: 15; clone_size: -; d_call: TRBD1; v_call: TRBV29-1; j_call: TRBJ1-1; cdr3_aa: CSVRQGPPVNTEAFF; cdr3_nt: TGCAGCGTTCGACAGGGCCCGCCCGTGAACACTGAAGCTTTCTTT
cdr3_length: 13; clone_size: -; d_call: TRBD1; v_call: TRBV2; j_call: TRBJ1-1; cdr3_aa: CASLWDRNTEAFF; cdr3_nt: TGTGCCAGCCTTTGGGACAGGAACACTGAAGCTTTCTTT
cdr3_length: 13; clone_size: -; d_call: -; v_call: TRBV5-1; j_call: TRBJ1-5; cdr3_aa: CASSFLSNQPQHF; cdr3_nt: TGCGCCAGCAGCTTCTTGAGCAATCAGCCCCAGCATTTT
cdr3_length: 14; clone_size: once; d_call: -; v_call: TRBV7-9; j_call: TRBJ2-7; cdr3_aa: CASSLAVGTYEQYF; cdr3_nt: TGTGCCAGCAGCTTAGCCGTCGGTACCTACGAGCAGTACTTC
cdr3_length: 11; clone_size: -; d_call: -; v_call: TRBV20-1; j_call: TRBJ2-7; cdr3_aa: CSANREHEQYF; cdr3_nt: TGCAGTGCTAACAGGGAACACGAGCAGTACTTC
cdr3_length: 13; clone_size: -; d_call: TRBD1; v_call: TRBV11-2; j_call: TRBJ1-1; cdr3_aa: CASSLRQGLEAFF; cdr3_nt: TGTGCCAGCAGCTTAAGACAGGGCCTTGAAGCTTTCTTT
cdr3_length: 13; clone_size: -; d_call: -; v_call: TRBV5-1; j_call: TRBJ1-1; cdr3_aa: CASRTGTITEAFF; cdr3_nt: TGCGCCAGCCGCACAGGCACCATCACTGAAGCTTTCTTT
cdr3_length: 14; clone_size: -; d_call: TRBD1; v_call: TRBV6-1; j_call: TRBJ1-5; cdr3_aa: CASSDSGGGQPQHF; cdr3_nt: TGTGCCAGCAGTGATTCAGGGGGCGGCCAGCCCCAGCATTTT
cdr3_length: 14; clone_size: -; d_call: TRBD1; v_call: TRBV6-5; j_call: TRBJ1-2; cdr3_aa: CASRPMTGWSGYTF; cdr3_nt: TGTGCCAGCAGACCGATGACAGGGTGGAGTGGCTACACCTTC
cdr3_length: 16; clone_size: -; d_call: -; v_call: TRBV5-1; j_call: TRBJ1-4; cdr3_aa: CASSSASGGGFEKLFF; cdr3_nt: TGCGCCAGCAGTTCCGCGTCGGGAGGGGGATTTGAAAAACTGTTTTTT
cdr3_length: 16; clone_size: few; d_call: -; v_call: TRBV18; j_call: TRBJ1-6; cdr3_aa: CASSESGPLTGSPLHF; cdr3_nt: TGTGCCAGCTCAGAAAGCGGACCGTTGACCGGCTCACCCCTCCACTTT
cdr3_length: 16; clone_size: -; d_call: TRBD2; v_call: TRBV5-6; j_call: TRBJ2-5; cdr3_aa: CASSLSSGGPGRTQYF; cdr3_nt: TGTGCCAGCAGCTTGAGTAGCGGGGGGCCGGGTAGGACCCAGTACTTC
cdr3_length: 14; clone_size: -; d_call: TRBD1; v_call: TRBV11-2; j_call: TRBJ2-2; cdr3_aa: CASSSDRGTGELFF; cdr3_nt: TGTGCCAGCAGCTCTGACAGGGGTACCGGGGAGCTGTTTTTT
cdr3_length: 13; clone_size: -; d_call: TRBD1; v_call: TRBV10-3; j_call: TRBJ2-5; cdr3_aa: CAISETGEETQYF; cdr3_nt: TGTGCCATCAGTGAGACAGGGGAAGAGACCCAGTACTTC
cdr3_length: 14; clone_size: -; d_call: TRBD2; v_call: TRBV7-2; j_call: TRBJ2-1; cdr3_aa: CASRQAGGLNEQFF; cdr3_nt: TGTGCCAGCAGACAAGCGGGGGGGCTCAATGAGCAGTTCTTC
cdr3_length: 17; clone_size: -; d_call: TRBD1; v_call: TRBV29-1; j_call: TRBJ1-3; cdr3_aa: CSATGTGGAVSGNTIYF; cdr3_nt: TGCAGCGCGACCGGGACAGGGGGTGCAGTCTCTGGAAACACCATATATTTT
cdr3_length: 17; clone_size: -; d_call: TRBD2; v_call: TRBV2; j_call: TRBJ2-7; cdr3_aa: CASINGGLAGSSYEQYF; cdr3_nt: TGTGCCAGCATCAATGGGGGGCTAGCGGGCAGCTCCTACGAGCAGTACTTC
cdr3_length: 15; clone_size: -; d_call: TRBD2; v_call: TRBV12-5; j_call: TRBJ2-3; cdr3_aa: CAITSGGVSTDTQYF; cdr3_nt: TGTGCTATAACTAGCGGGGGCGTTAGCACAGATACGCAGTATTTT
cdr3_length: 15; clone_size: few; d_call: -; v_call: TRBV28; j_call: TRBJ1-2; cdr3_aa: CASSLGGKRSYGYTF; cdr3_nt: TGTGCCAGCAGTTTGGGGGGTAAACGTTCCTATGGCTACACCTTC
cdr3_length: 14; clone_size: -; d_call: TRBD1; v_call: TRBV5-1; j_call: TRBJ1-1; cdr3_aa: CASSWGQGNTEAFF; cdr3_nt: TGCGCCAGCAGCTGGGGACAGGGCAACACTGAAGCTTTCTTT
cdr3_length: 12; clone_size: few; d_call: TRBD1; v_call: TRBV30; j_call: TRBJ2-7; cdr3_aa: CAWGQGAPEQYF; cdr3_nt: TGTGCCTGGGGACAGGGGGCCCCCGAGCAGTACTTC
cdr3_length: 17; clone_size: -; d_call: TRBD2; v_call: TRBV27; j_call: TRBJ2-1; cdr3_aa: CASSYLSYGGDTNEQFF; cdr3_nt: TGTGCCAGCAGCTATTTATCTTACGGGGGGGATACCAATGAGCAGTTCTTC
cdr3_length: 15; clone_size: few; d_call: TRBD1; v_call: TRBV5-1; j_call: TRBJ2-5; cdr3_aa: CASSLGQGWPETQYF; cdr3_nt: TGCGCCAGCAGCCTGGGACAGGGGTGGCCGGAGACCCAGTACTTC
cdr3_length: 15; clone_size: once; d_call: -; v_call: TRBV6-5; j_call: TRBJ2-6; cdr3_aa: CASSLQGSGANVLTF; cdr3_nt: TGTGCCAGCAGTCTACAGGGTTCTGGGGCCAACGTCCTGACTTTC
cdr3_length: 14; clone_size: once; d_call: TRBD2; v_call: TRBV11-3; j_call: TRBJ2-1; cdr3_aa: CASSLAGTSDEQFF; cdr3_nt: TGTGCCAGCAGCTTAGCCGGGACTAGCGATGAGCAGTTCTTC
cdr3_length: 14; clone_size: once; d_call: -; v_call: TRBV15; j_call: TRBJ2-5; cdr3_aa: CATSRKRVGETQYF; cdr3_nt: TGTGCCACCAGCAGAAAGCGGGTGGGGGAGACCCAGTACTTC
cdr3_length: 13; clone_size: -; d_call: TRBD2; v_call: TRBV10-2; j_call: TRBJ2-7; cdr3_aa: CASRTSGSYEQYF; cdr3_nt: TGCGCCAGCAGGACTAGCGGGAGTTACGAGCAGTACTTC
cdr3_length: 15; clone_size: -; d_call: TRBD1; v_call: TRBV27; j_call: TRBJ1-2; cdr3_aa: CASSDRDRVSEGYTF; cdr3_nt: TGTGCCAGCAGTGACCGGGACAGGGTATCGGAAGGCTACACCTTC
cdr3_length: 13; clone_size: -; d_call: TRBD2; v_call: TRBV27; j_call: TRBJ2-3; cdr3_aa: CASSPSGGHTQYF; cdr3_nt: TGTGCCAGCAGCCCTAGCGGGGGCCATACGCAGTATTTT
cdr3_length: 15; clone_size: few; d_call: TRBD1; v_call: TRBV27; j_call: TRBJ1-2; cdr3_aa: CASRTDRLTNYGYTF; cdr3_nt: TGTGCCAGCAGGACGGACAGGCTCACTAACTATGGCTACACCTTC
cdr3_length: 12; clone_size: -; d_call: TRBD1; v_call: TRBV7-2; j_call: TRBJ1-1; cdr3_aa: CASSIGQGKAFF; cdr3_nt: TGTGCCAGCAGCATTGGACAGGGAAAAGCTTTCTTT
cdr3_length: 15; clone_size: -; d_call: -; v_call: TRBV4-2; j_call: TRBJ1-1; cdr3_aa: CASSQDMGGNTEAFF; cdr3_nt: TGTGCCAGCAGCCAAGATATGGGGGGGAACACTGAAGCTTTCTTT
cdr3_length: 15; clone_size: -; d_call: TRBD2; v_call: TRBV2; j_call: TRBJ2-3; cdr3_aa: CASRIAGGQRSTQYF; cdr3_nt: TGTGCCAGCAGGATAGCGGGGGGTCAGAGGAGTACGCAGTATTTT
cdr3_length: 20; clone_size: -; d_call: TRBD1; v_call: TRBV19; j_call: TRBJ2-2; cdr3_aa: CASSIKGRGQGAASTGELFF; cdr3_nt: TGTGCCAGTAGTATTAAGGGCAGAGGACAGGGGGCAGCGAGCACCGGGGAGCTGTTTTTT
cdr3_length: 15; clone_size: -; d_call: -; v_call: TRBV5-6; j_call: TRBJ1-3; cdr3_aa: CASSLGQVFGNTIYF; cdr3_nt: TGTGCCAGCAGCTTGGGACAGGTCTTTGGAAACACCATATATTTT
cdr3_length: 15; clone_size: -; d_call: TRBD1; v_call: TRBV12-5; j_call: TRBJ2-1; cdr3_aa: CASGIPDRAYNEQFF; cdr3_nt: TGTGCTAGTGGTATCCCAGACAGGGCTTACAATGAGCAGTTCTTC
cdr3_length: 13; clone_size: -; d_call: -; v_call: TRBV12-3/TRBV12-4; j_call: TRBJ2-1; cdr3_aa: CASSFSGGRPPFF; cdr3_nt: TGTGCCAGCAGTTTTTCGGGGGGCCGACCCCCGTTCTTC
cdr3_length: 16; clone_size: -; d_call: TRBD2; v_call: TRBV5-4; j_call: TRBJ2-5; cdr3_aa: CASSLTSGGPRETQYF; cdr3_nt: TGTGCCAGCAGCTTGACTAGCGGGGGGCCCCGGGAGACCCAGTACTTC